Reported below is one TCR beta chain. No antigen is known for it. Here immunoSEQ multiplex PCR was the method, and the copy in TCRdb shows in-frame clones only, minus some. The sample holds approximately 45,000 clones; 63% are singletons and the top ten take approximately 17%. The source of the sample is a study of radiotherapy plus CTLA-4 blockade in lung cancer. Study at large: Across the patients, objective responses occurred in about 19%, and disease control in roughly 30%. General study results and limits: Interferon-beta, together with early blood T cell clone dynamics, reportedly best predicted response.

The CDR3 covers 14 residues. The V and J ends lost 1 base and 7 bases respectively, with 12 bases between them. Germline values: CDR1 SGHRS, CDR2 YFSETQ. This TCR derives from a human donor with non-small cell lung cancer who had a partial response to radiotherapy plus ipilimumab. V is TRBV5-1 and J is TRBJ2-1, with D perhaps TRBD1 (6 bases). This specimen consisted of peripheral blood, obtained from a patient treated with radiotherapy plus ipilimumab. The CDR3 bases are TGCGCCAGCAGCTTGTGGGGGCGATCGAATGAGCAGTTCTTC. This translates into CASSLWGRSNEQFF.